Sequencing of this T cell receptor (beta chain) was carried out in a study of metastatic and nonmetastatic thyroid tumors (dated by TCRdb to the early 2020s). Concerning the study at large: Repertoires from peripheral blood and from tumor or nodule tissue samples of malignant and benign thyroid patients were compared. Study-level results and caveats: In both blood and tumor samples, TCR beta diversity was reported to be significantly higher in malignant tumors than in benign nodules.

Library creation used PCR. The instrument was an Illumina HiSeq 4000. High-throughput sequencing was used to profile the CDR3 region of the TCR beta-chain in every patient. Per the original workflow: Drawing on CDR3 differences between clinicopathological groups, the researchers built a classifier meant to tell apart patients with distant-metastatic papillary thyroid cancer. Repertoire diversity was assessed with the Shannon index, and tumor-blood repertoire similarity with the Morisita-Horn index. TCRdb applied fastp at Q25 and MiXCR to the public reads, then kept only in-frame beta chains. For this entry, the V and J calls and clone size follow TCRdb and not the study's own pipeline. The sample table holds about 92,000 clones, of which around 14% were seen once. The ten top clones hold 3.6% of the sample. This clone showed up many times. No antigen is known for it. No per-base quality is available; no much larger clone lies one base away. In the same sample, other DNA sequences code for this CDR3.

The CDR3 sequence holds 13 residues, the cysteine and phenylalanine included. Here the CDR3 DNA is all that survives: 39 bases in frame from base 1. As encoded in the germline V gene, CDR1 is SGHTA while CDR2 is FQGNSA. V has 4 bases trimmed and J has 4 bases trimmed; junction bases matching no gene number 3. No patient had received any treatment before thyroid surgery. The study retrospectively analysed patient clinical samples collected from the early 2010s to the late 2010s using T-cell receptor beta sequencing. This receptor chain uses TRBV7-2 and TRBJ1-1, with 7 junctional bases fitting TRBD1. This receptor was obtained from a female donor with papillary thyroid cancer or a benign thyroid nodule (not recorded which). Some clones in this sample may be carry-over from other donors' samples. The sequenced sample consisted of blood. DNA sequence: TGTGCCAGCAGCTCCCAGGGGGGCACTGAAGCTTTCTTT. Translated, it gives CASSSQGGTEAFF.